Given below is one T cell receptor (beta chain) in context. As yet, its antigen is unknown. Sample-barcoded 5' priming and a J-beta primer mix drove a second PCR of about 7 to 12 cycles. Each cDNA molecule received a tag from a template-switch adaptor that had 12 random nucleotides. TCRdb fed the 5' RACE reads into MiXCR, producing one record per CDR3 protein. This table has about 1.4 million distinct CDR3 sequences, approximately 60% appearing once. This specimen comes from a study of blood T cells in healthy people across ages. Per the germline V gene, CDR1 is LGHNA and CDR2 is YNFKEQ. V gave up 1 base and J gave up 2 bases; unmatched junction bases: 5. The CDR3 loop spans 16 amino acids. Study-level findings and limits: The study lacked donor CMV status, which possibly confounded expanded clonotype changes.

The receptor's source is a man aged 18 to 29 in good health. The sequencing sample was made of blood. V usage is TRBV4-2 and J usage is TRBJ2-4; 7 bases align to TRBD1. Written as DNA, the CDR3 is TGTGCCAGCAGCCAAGCCCTGACAGGGCCCAAAAACATTCAGTACTTC. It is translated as CASSQALTGPKNIQYF.